This TCR beta chain was identified in a study of T cell changes during pregnancy in multiple sclerosis. Some clones are missing from TCRdb's copy, which holds only in-frame ones; the method was immunoSEQ multiplex PCR. This table has 65,000 to 80,000 clones, around 93% appearing once. Unmatched junction bases numbered 6, after V lost 3 bases and J lost 0 bases. The CDR3 runs to 16 residues. Germline V gene data show CDR1 as SGDLS and CDR2 as YYNGEE. The chain recombines TRBV9 with TRBJ2-3, with TRBD1 matching over 8 bases. The TCR sequence derives from a female donor with multiple sclerosis, enrolled in a pregnancy study. Source: peripheral blood, taken in the first trimester of pregnancy. The CDR3 DNA reads TGTGCCAGCAGCGAAGTGACAGGGGATAGCACAGATACGCAGTATTTT. This encodes CASSEVTGDSTDTQYF.